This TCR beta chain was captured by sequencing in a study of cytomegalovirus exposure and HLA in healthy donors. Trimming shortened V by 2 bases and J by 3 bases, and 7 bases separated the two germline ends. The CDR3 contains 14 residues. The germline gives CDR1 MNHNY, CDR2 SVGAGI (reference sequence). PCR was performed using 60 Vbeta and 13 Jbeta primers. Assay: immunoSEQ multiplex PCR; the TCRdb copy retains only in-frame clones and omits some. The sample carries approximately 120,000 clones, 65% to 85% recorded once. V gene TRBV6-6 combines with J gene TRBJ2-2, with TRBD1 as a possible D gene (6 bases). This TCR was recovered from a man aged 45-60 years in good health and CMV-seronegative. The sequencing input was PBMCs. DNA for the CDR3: TGTGCCAGCAGTTACGCAGGGGACACCGGGGAGCTGTTTTTT. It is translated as CASSYAGDTGELFF.